These 27 T cell receptor beta chains were all obtained from the same sample, sequenced in a study of CD8 T cells in Susac syndrome. RNA was extracted with the RNeasy kit, and a quantity of roughly 0.45 to 1 ug was reverse transcribed using random hexamers. MiXCR was run by TCRdb on the immunoSEQ multiplex PCR reads, yielding one entry per CDR3 protein. The sample has some 260,000 distinct CDR3 sequences; 85% to 95% are singletons. The sequenced sample consisted of CD4+ T cells from PBMCs. All receptors derive from a human donor with multiple sclerosis.

The V gene is TRBV2, the J gene TRBJ1-4, with 9 positions matching TRBD1. Germline V gene sequence: CDR1 SNHLY, CDR2 FYNNEI. After removal of 6 bases from V and 7 bases from J, the junction contained 9 bases not matched to a gene. The CDR3 is made up of 15 amino acids. CDR3 region: CASSLGQGRGEKLFF. For the CDR3, the DNA is TGTGCCAGCAGCCTTGGACAGGGGCGGGGTGAAAAACTGTTTTTT.

The V gene is TRBV11-2, the J gene TRBJ2-1; 7 bases agree with TRBD1. The CDR3 is 16 amino acids. The V and J ends lost 6 bases and 0 bases, in that order; junction bases with no gene match: 8. Germline CDR1 is SGHAT and CDR2 is FQNNGV. The CDR3 protein is CASRMYRGDSYNEQFF. CDR3 bases: TGTGCCAGCAGGATGTACAGGGGTGACTCCTACAATGAGCAGTTCTTC.

This chain uses TRBV5-1 with TRBJ2-1; D remains unclear. Looked up from germline, CDR1 is SGHRS and CDR2 is YFSETQ. This CDR3 comprises 12 residues. Trimming left V 4 bases short and J 3 bases short, with 5 bases between. CDR3 in DNA: TGCGCCAGCAGCCCGAGCTACAATGAGCAGTTCTTC. This translates into CASSPSYNEQFF.

This chain joins TRBV24-1 and TRBJ2-5, with D possibly being TRBD2 (5 bases). The CDR3 consists of 16 residues. V shed 3 bases and J shed 1 base, with 14 bases lying between them. Germline V lookup: CDR1 KGHDR, CDR2 SFDVKD. The CDR3 reads CATSDALTSFQETQYF. The CDR3 DNA is TGTGCCACCAGTGATGCCTTAACTAGTTTCCAAGAGACCCAGTACTTC.

This clonotype was counted a single time. This chain joins TRBV11-2 and TRBJ2-7; D possibly corresponds to TRBD1 (5 bases). V lost 0 bases, J lost 5 bases, and 14 bases lay in between. The germline V gene has CDR1 SGHAT and CDR2 FQNNGV. This CDR3 has 15 amino acids. CDR3 DNA sequence: TGTGCCAGCAGCTTAGAGTCAGGGTTCATGGACGAGCAGTACTTC. Translated: CASSLESGFMDEQYF.

A few counts support this clonotype. The chain uses TRBV2 and TRBJ1-1; possible D gene TRBD1, 5 bases. Trimming removed 7 bases from V and 1 base from J, with 10 bases in between. This CDR3 is built from 13 residues. The germline V gene has CDR1 SNHLY and CDR2 FYNNEI. The CDR3, as DNA: TGTGCCAGCACTTACAGGAGGAACACTGAAGCTTTCTTT. This translates into CASTYRRNTEAFF. Using reference TRBV2 and TRBJ1-1 for the parts outside the CDR3, the full variable domain is EPEVTQTPSHQVTQMGQEVILRCVPISNHLYFYWYRQILGQKVEFLVSFYNNEISEKSEIFDDQFSVERPDGSNFTLKIRSTKLEDSAMYFCASTYRRNTEAFFGQGTRLTVV.

This clonotype appeared once. The CDR3 spells CSARDEDGETQYF. The CDR3 coding sequence is TGCAGTGCTAGAGATGAGGACGGGGAGACCCAGTACTTC. This chain joins TRBV20-1 and TRBJ2-5; D is undetermined. Germline CDR1 reads DFQATT; CDR2 reads SNEGSKA (reference sequence). The CDR3 is 13 residues long. V lost 0 bases and J lost 5, with 10 bases in between.

This chain joins TRBV29-1 and TRBJ2-5, with 9 bases aligning to TRBD2. V shed 3 bases and J 0 bases; nucleotides not matched to a gene: 2. CDR3 length: 14 amino acids. Germline V gene sequence: CDR1 SQVTM, CDR2 ANQGSEA. The CDR3 coding sequence is TGCAGCGTTGACCTAGCGGGGTACCAAGAGACCCAGTACTTC. Translating gives CSVDLAGYQETQYF. Full variable domain (missing parts from reference TRBV29-1 and TRBJ2-5): SAVISQKPSRDICQRGTSLTIQCQVDSQVTMMFWYRQQPGQSLTLIATANQGSEATYESGFVIDKFPISRPNLTFSTLTVSNMSPEDSSIYLCSVDLAGYQETQYFGPGTRLLVL.

There are a few counts of this clonotype. This chain's CDR3 is CAISEEQGGVDTQYF. CDR3 nucleotides: TGTGCCATCAGTGAGGAACAGGGGGGTGTAGATACGCAGTATTTT. The J gene is TRBJ2-3, the V gene TRBV10-3; TRBD1 aligns across 8 bases. The CDR3 sequence is 15 residues long. The germline CDR1 and CDR2 sequences are ENHRY and SYGVKD. The V gene end was trimmed by 2 bases and the J gene end by 5 bases; junction bases not matched to a gene: 6.

The chain couples TRBV7-8 to TRBJ2-3; weak D call: TRBD1 (6 bases). V lost 3 bases, J lost 3 bases, and 7 bases lay in between. The germline gives CDR1 SGHVS, CDR2 FQNEAQ. This CDR3 region has 13 residues. The CDR3 protein is CASSFGQTDTQYF. Here the CDR3 DNA reads TGTGCCAGCAGCTTTGGACAGACAGATACGCAGTATTTT.

This clonotype has a single count. This sequence joins TRBV7-2 and TRBJ2-2; D unclear. Germline CDR1 is SGHTA and CDR2 is FQGNSA. This CDR3 comprises 13 residues. With 5 bases removed from V and 5 bases from J, the gap between germline ends came to 9 bases. The CDR3: CASSPRSTGELFF. In DNA, the CDR3 is TGTGCCAGCAGCCCCCGCTCGACCGGGGAGCTGTTTTTT.

In the case of this clonotype: The junction shows a germline mismatch at one end, possibly a read error. The V gene is TRBV2, the J gene TRBJ1-2, with 9 nucleotides matching TRBD1. The CDR3 is made up of 14 amino acids. Germline V CDR1 and CDR2: SNHLY, FYNNEI. CDR3 loop: CASREQGAGYGYTF. The CDR3 DNA is TGTGCCAGCCGTGAACAGGGGGCCGGCTATGGCTACACCTTC.

The rearrangement joins TRBV20-1 to TRBJ2-5, with TRBD2 matching over 7 bases. CDR1 is DFQATT, CDR2 SNEGSKA, per germline (reference sequence). The CDR3 is 13 residues long. With V trimmed by 6 bases and J by 1 base, 5 bases remained unmatched. The CDR3 nucleotides are TGCAGTGCAAGCGGGGTAGGCCAAGAGACCCAGTACTTC. It translates to CSASGVGQETQYF.

The chain links TRBV20-1 to TRBJ2-3; D may be TRBD2 (5 bases). This CDR3 has 15 amino acids. Trimming cost V 1 base and J 3 bases, with 14 bases left between them. Per the germline V gene, CDR1 is DFQATT and CDR2 is SNEGSKA (reference sequence). The CDR3 coding sequence is TGCAGTGCTAGAGTCCTAGCACGGGGTACAGATACGCAGTATTTT. Translated, it gives CSARVLARGTDTQYF.

The chain combines TRBV5-6 with TRBJ2-5; 8 bases are a match to TRBD1. Trimming at V came to 2 bases and at J to 4 bases, leaving 7 bases not matched to a gene. Germline values: CDR1 SGHDT, CDR2 YYEEEE. This CDR3 is 15 amino acids long. CDR3 sequence (DNA): TGTGCCAGCAGCTTACAGGGGGTACCGCTAGAGACCCAGTACTTC. Translation gives CASSLQGVPLETQYF. The variable domain in full, completed from reference TRBV5-6 and TRBJ2-5, reads DAGVTQSPTHLIKTRGQQVTLRCSPKSGHDTVSWYQQALGQGPQFIFQYYEEEERQRGNFPDRFSGHQFPNYSSELNVNALLLGDSALYLCASSLQGVPLETQYFGPGTRLLVL.

The chain combines TRBV18 with TRBJ1-4, with D unresolved. CDR3 size: 14 residues. Germline CDR1 is KGHSH and CDR2 is LQKENI. Trimming cost V 5 bases and J 7 bases, with 14 bases left between them. The CDR3: CASSANGLGEKLFF. The DNA of the CDR3 is TGTGCCAGCTCAGCGAACGGATTGGGTGAAAAACTGTTTTTT.

This chain joins TRBV5-5 and TRBJ2-2; TRBD2 matches at 15 bases. The germline V gene has CDR1 SGHKS and CDR2 YYEKEE (reference sequence). Germline trimming cut 4 bases from V and 5 bases from J; bases unmatched to any gene: 15. The CDR3 is 20 amino acids. In nucleotides, the CDR3 is TGTGCCAGCAGCCCGGCCGGGACTAGCGGGAGGCGTGGAGGTACCGGGGAGCTGTTTTTT. Translating gives CASSPAGTSGRRGGTGELFF.

J is TRBJ2-1 and V is TRBV11-2; 7 bases fit TRBD2. The CDR3 is 14 residues long. Trimming at V came to 4 bases and at J to 12 bases, leaving 12 bases not matched to a gene. The germline CDR1 and CDR2 sequences are SGHAT and FQNNGV. The CDR3 loop is CASSSLAASRGQFF. For the CDR3, the DNA is TGTGCCAGCAGCTCTCTAGCGGCATCCAGAGGGCAGTTCTTC.

The chain couples TRBV5-4 to TRBJ2-3; 8 nucleotides match TRBD1. V shed 4 bases and J 4 bases; nucleotides not matched to a gene: 5. The CDR3 covers 14 residues. The germline CDR1 and CDR2 sequences are SGHNT and YYREEE (reference sequence). The CDR3 region has the DNA TGTGCCAGCAGCCCGGACAGGGCCGCAGATACGCAGTATTTT. Encoded protein: CASSPDRAADTQYF. Supplemented by reference TRBV5-4 and TRBJ2-3, the full variable domain reads ETGVTQSPTHLIKTRGQQVTLRCSSQSGHNTVSWYQQALGQGPQFIFQYYREEENGRGNFPPRFSGLQFPNYSSELNVNALELDDSALYLCASSPDRAADTQYFGPGTRLTVL.

The rearrangement links TRBV4-1 to TRBJ2-7, with unresolved D. This CDR3 has 16 amino acids. Trimming took 3 bases from V and 2 from J, leaving 17 bases between them. Germline V gene sequence: CDR1 MGHRA, CDR2 YSYEKL. DNA for the CDR3: TGCGCCAGCAGCCAGCTCGCGGCCGTCCCCCCCTACGAGCAGTACTTC. It is translated as CASSQLAAVPPYEQYF.

The chain links TRBV19 to TRBJ1-5; TRBD1 is a possible D gene (6 bases). With 5 bases removed from V and 10 bases from J, the gap between germline ends came to 24 bases. Germline assignment: CDR1 LNHDA and CDR2 SQIVND (reference sequence). This CDR3 is built from 16 residues. CDR3 DNA: TGTGCCAGTAGTCCGGAGGGGGGGGCGCGATCCGGACCCCAGCATTTT. This encodes CASSPEGGARSGPQHF.

V and J are TRBV10-1 and TRBJ1-5; TRBD1 aligns across 9 bases. The CDR3 covers 14 residues. The germline CDR1 and CDR2 sequences are WNHNN and SYGVQD (reference sequence). The V and J ends lost 7 bases and 3 bases, in that order; junction bases with no gene match: 4. CDR3: CASKRTGANQPQHF. CDR3 nucleotide sequence: TGCGCCAGCAAAAGGACAGGGGCCAATCAGCCCCAGCATTTT.

As regards this clonotype: One junction end disagrees with the germline gene, perhaps due to a read error. V is TRBV5-1 and J is TRBJ2-5, with 8 bases lining up with TRBD2. The V gene's germline CDR1 is SGHRS and CDR2 YFSETQ. This CDR3 comprises 15 residues. The CDR3 region is CASSLQGAGGESQYF. The CDR3 DNA reads TGCGCCAGCAGCCTACAGGGTGCGGGGGGAGAGTCCCAGTACTTC.

This chain uses TRBV7-2 with TRBJ2-5; D call uncertain. CDR1 and CDR2 from the germline V gene are SGHTA and FQGNSA. The CDR3 length is 13 residues. Trimming took off 5 bases at V and 5 bases at J, with 12 bases between the two ends. CDR3 protein: CASSPPLGETQYF. CDR3 nucleotide sequence: TGTGCCAGCAGCCCGCCCCTTGGGGAGACCCAGTACTTC. The full variable domain, with the rest looked up from reference TRBV7-2 and TRBJ2-5, is GAGVSQSPSNKVTEKGKDVELRCDPISGHTALYWYRQSLGQGLEFLIYFQGNSAPDKSGLPSDRFSAERTGGSVSTLTIQRTQQEDSAVYLCASSPPLGETQYFGPGTRLLVL.

This clonotype was counted a single time. J is TRBJ1-6 and V is TRBV3-1; a weak D match, TRBD1 (6 bases). Trimming cost V 1 base and J 14 bases, with 12 bases left between them. The CDR3 loop spans 13 amino acids. Germline CDR1 LGHDT, CDR2 YNNKEL (reference sequence). The CDR3 DNA reads as TGTGCCAGCAGCCAAGCTTTGGGGGGCACCCTCCACTTT. This codes for CASSQALGGTLHF.

The rearrangement uses TRBV7-9 and TRBJ1-4, with 7 bases identical to TRBD1. Germline loops: CDR1 SEHNR, CDR2 FQNEAQ (reference sequence). The CDR3 has 14 amino acids. V gave up 5 bases and J gave up 7 bases; unmatched junction bases: 7. The CDR3 loop is CASSRDRDFEKLFF. CDR3 DNA: TGTGCCAGCAGCCGAGACAGGGATTTTGAAAAACTGTTTTTT.

The chain combines TRBV9 with TRBJ2-2; D ambiguous. The CDR3 runs 15 residues. V shed 5 bases and J shed 1 base, with 12 bases lying between them. Germline assignment: CDR1 SGDLS and CDR2 YYNGEE. CDR3 sequence (DNA): TGTGCCAGCAGTCTCGCCCCTCAGAACACCGGGGAGCTGTTTTTT. Its translation: CASSLAPQNTGELFF.